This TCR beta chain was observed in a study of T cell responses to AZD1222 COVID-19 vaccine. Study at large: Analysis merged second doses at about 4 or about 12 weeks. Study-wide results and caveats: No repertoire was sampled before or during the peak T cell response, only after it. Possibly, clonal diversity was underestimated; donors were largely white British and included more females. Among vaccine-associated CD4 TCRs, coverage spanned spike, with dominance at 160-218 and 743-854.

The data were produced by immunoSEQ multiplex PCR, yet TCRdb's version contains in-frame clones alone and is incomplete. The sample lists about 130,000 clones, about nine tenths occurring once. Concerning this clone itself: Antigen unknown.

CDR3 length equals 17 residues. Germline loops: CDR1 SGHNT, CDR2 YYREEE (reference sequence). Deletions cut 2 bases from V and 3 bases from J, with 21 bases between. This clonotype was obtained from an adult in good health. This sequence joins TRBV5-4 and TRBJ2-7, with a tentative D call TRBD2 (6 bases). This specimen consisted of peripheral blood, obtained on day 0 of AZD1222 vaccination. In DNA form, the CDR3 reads TGTGCCAGCAGCTTTGGGCTCAGAAAAACGGGAGACTACGAGCAGTACTTC. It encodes CASSFGLRKTGDYEQYF. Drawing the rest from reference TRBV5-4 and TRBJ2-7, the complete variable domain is ETGVTQSPTHLIKTRGQQVTLRCSSQSGHNTVSWYQQALGQGPQFIFQYYREEENGRGNFPPRFSGLQFPNYSSELNVNALELDDSALYLCASSFGLRKTGDYEQYFGPGTRLTVT.